This section outlines one T cell receptor beta chain sequence together with its context. Its antigen remains unknown. The CDR3 covers 15 residues. V was pared by 6 bases and J by 2 bases, with 15 bases between. CDR1 LGHDT and CDR2 YNNKEL come from the germline V gene (reference sequence). Sequenced by immunoSEQ multiplex PCR; TCRdb stores in-frame clones only, minus some. The repertoire holds some 150,000 clones, more than 75% seen once, with 4.3% in the top ten. This sample is part of a study of T cell responses to AZD1222 COVID-19 vaccine. The study, taken as a whole, reports: Among those given AZD1222, only 6 or 7 were seropositive at baseline. Unmutated regions of variants are reportedly targeted by nearly half of spike-specific TCRs.

The source of this sequence is an adult who received the AZD1222 COVID-19 vaccine. The rearrangement joins TRBV3-1 (or the pseudogene TRBV3-2) to TRBJ2-3, with D uncertain. The sample was peripheral blood, taken 28 days after the second AZD1222 dose. The CDR3 reads CASSPPIENTDTQYF. Written as DNA, the CDR3 is TGTGCCAGCAGTCCCCCGATTGAAAACACAGATACGCAGTATTTT.